What follows are 31 T cell receptor beta chains derived from one specimen sequenced in a study of blood T cells in healthy people across ages. A second PCR of roughly 7 to 11 cycles used a sample-barcoded 5' primer and a J-beta primer mix. In TCRdb, the 5' RACE reads were re-called with MiXCR into one record per CDR3 protein. The sample consists of hundreds of thousands of distinct CDR3 sequences, around 24% of them appearing once. In addition, the sample was reused for a study of T cells of mothers and their children.

Sequenced material: blood. All receptors derive from a boy aged 5-17 years in good health.

This sequence joins TRBV7-9 and TRBJ2-1; 14 bases match TRBD2. Germline-derived CDR1 and CDR2 are SEHNR and FQNEAQ (reference sequence). The CDR3 runs to 17 residues. Trimming took 3 bases from V and 7 from J; bases not matched to a gene: 8. CDR3 bases: TGTGCCAGCAGCTTTTGGACTAGCGGGGGGCAGCAGAATGAGCAGTTCTTC. Translated: CASSFWTSGGQQNEQFF.

The sample holds a few counts of this clonotype. CDR3 sequence: CASSQGASTYEQYF. CDR3 DNA sequence: TGTGCCAGCTCACAGGGGGCCTCTACCTACGAGCAGTACTTC. The chain links TRBV18 to TRBJ2-7; 7 nucleotides line up with TRBD1. The ends lost 4 bases at V and 2 bases at J; junction bases unmatched: 5. The CDR3 extends over 14 amino acids. Germline-derived CDR1 and CDR2 are KGHSH and LQKENI.

This sequence joins TRBV7-2 and TRBJ1-2; weak D call: TRBD1 (5 bases). Germline values: CDR1 SGHTA, CDR2 FQGNSA. Trimming took off 2 bases at V and 4 bases at J, with 14 bases between the two ends. This CDR3 region has 15 residues. CDR3 in DNA: TGTGCCAGCAGCTTATCTCCAGGGCAGGGCTATGGCTACACCTTC. It is translated as CASSLSPGQGYGYTF.

The CDR3 here is CASSPGGTGKASGYTF. The CDR3 coding sequence is TGTGCCAGCAGCCCCGGGGGGACAGGGAAGGCGAGTGGCTACACCTTC. The chain uses TRBV7-3 and TRBJ1-2; 9 nucleotides align to TRBD1. The V gene end was trimmed by 5 bases and the J gene end by 7 bases; junction bases not matched to a gene: 14. The CDR3 runs 16 residues. CDR1 and CDR2 (germline): SGHTA, FQGTGA.

This clonotype was counted only a few times. This sequence joins TRBV4-1 and TRBJ2-5; no reliable D call. V was cut by 4 bases and J by 5 bases, with 11 bases left in between. Looked up from germline, CDR1 is MGHRA and CDR2 is YSYEKL. This CDR3 is built from 13 residues. This CDR3 reads CASSRVTVETQYF. DNA of the CDR3: TGCGCCAGCAGCCGGGTAACGGTGGAGACCCAGTACTTC.

In this sample, this clonotype turned up many times. Written as DNA, the CDR3 is TGTGCCAGCAGCGTCGCAGGCACTGAAGCTTTCTTT. This encodes CASSVAGTEAFF. This chain connects TRBV7-9 to TRBJ1-1, with no clear D. This CDR3 is 12 amino acids long. The V end lost 5 bases, the J end lost 4 bases, and 8 bases lay between the germline ends. From germline, CDR1 is SEHNR and CDR2 FQNEAQ (reference sequence).

This chain links TRBV7-3 with TRBJ2-5, with D possibly matching TRBD1 (6 bases). TRBJ2-1 matches the DNA end more closely, so the J call is doubtful. CDR1 is SGHTA and CDR2 is FQGTGA in the germline V gene. The CDR3 spans 13 residues. The CDR3 DNA follows: TGTGCCAGCAGCTCTATGGACAGAGATGAGCAGTTCTTC. This codes for CASSSMDRDEQFF.

The V call is TRBV27, the J call TRBJ2-1; 12 bases map to TRBD2. Germline-derived CDR1 and CDR2 are MNHEY and SMNVEV (reference sequence). V shed 3 bases, J shed 1 base, and the junction held 7 bases outside the gene matches. The CDR3 runs to 18 residues. As DNA, the CDR3 is TGTGCCAGCAGTTTCAGGACTAGCGGGGCCTCTTCCTACAATGAGCAGTTCTTC. The encoded protein is CASSFRTSGASSYNEQFF.

This clonotype was seen only a few times. This chain uses TRBV20-1 with TRBJ1-4, with D unresolved. V was shortened by 3 bases and J by 0 bases, with 5 bases between the two germline ends. Germline assignment: CDR1 DFQATT and CDR2 SNEGSKA (reference sequence). There are 13 residues in the CDR3. CDR3 loop: CSARFATNEKLFF. CDR3 nucleotide sequence: TGCAGTGCTAGGTTCGCAACTAATGAAAAACTGTTTTTT.

The chain has TRBV2 and TRBJ2-7; possibly TRBD1 for D (7 bases). V was trimmed by 9 bases and J by 2 bases, leaving 17 bases between them. The CDR3 is made up of 14 amino acids. CDR1 SNHLY and CDR2 FYNNEI come from the germline V gene. CDR3 DNA: TGTGCCAGAAGCAGGGGGGAGGACACCTACGAGCAGTACTTC. It yields the protein CARSRGEDTYEQYF.

V is TRBV6-6 and J is TRBJ1-3, with D perhaps TRBD1 (5 bases). Germline loops: CDR1 MNHNY, CDR2 SVGAGI (reference sequence). The CDR3 sequence is 16 residues long. V lost 6 bases to trimming and J lost 2 bases, with 17 bases between them. CDR3 DNA: TGTGCCAGCAGGCAAGACATCCGGGGGGCTGGAAACACCATATATTTT. Translating it yields CASRQDIRGAGNTIYF.

In this sample, this clonotype turned up a few times. V usage is TRBV7-9 and J usage is TRBJ2-1, with 9 bases aligning to TRBD2. Germline CDR1 reads SEHNR; CDR2 reads FQNEAQ (reference sequence). The CDR3 loop spans 15 amino acids. V shed 6 bases and J 5 bases; nucleotides not matched to a gene: 8. The CDR3 loop reads CASSPRGGPNNEQFF. The CDR3 region has the DNA TGTGCCAGCAGTCCGCGGGGGGGTCCGAACAATGAGCAGTTCTTC.

The rearrangement links TRBV18 to TRBJ2-3; TRBD2 aligns across 8 bases. The CDR3 extends over 16 amino acids. V lost 3 bases, J lost 0 bases, and 5 bases stayed unmatched. Germline V gene data show CDR1 as KGHSH and CDR2 as LQKENI. CDR3 region: CASSPAGTRSTDTQYF. The CDR3 DNA is TGTGCCAGCTCACCGGCCGGGACTAGGAGCACAGATACGCAGTATTTT. The full variable domain, in which reference TRBV18 and TRBJ2-3 provide the parts outside the CDR3, is NAGVMQNPRHLVRRRGQEARLRCSPMKGHSHVYWYRQLPEEGLKFMVYLQKENIIDESGMPKERFSAEFPKEGPSILRIQQVVRGDSAAYFCASSPAGTRSTDTQYFGPGTRLTVL.

This clonotype was recorded at least ten times. J is TRBJ1-2 and V is TRBV6-6; D gene uncertain. Germline V gene sequence: CDR1 MNHNY, CDR2 SVGAGI (reference sequence). The CDR3 is 15 residues long. The germline V and J ends were trimmed by 1 base and 4 bases, with 13 bases remaining between them. In DNA, the CDR3 is TGTGCCAGCAGTTACTATCGGGAATCGGTCTATGGCTACACCTTC. Translated: CASSYYRESVYGYTF.

This clonotype was seen a handful of times. At one end, the junction sequence differs from germline, possibly due to a read error. This sequence joins TRBV5-1 and TRBJ1-1; D unclear. The CDR3 is made up of 14 amino acids. CDR1 is SGHRS, CDR2 YFSETQ, per germline. The CDR3 coding sequence is TGCGCCAGCAGTGGGCCAACCCTGAATACTGAAGCTTTCTTT. Protein sequence: CASSGPTLNTEAFF. The full variable domain, with the rest looked up from reference TRBV5-1 and TRBJ1-1, is KAGVTQTPRYLIKTRGQQVTLSCSPISGHRSVSWYQQTPGQGLQFLFEYFSETQRNKGNFPGRFSGRQFSNSRSEMNVSTLELGDSALYLCASSGPTLNTEAFFGQGTRLTVV.

V gene TRBV9 combines with J gene TRBJ2-5; 9 bases fit TRBD2. Germline V gene data show CDR1 as SGDLS and CDR2 as YYNGEE. V lost 0 bases, J lost 5 bases, and 8 bases stayed unmatched. This CDR3 is built from 16 residues. CDR3 DNA: TGTGCCAGCAGCGTAGTCGGCGGGGGGGTTCAGGAGACCCAGTACTTC. As protein: CASSVVGGGVQETQYF.

The chain recombines TRBV18 with TRBJ2-7, with 15 nucleotides matching TRBD2. CDR1 and CDR2 from the germline V gene are KGHSH and LQKENI. After removal of 6 bases from V and 6 bases from J, the junction contained 9 bases not matched to a gene. The CDR3 loop spans 16 amino acids. The DNA of the CDR3 is TGTGCCAGCTCTCCAGGGACTAGCGGGAGGATCGCCGAGCAGTACTTC. Protein product: CASSPGTSGRIAEQYF.

This clonotype was seen a few times. The rearrangement links TRBV4-1 to TRBJ2-5, with 9 nucleotides matching TRBD1. CDR1 MGHRA and CDR2 YSYEKL come from the germline V gene. This CDR3 has 13 amino acids. Unmatched junction bases numbered 3, after V lost 5 bases and J lost 5 bases. This CDR3 reads CASSKTGGETQYF. The CDR3 DNA sequence: TGCGCCAGCAGCAAGACAGGGGGGGAGACCCAGTACTTC.

This clonotype was found once. The V call is TRBV20-1, the J call TRBJ2-3; D is ambiguous. Trimming took off 4 bases at V and 6 bases at J, with 5 bases between the two ends. Germline loops: CDR1 DFQATT, CDR2 SNEGSKA (reference sequence). CDR3 length: 10 residues. The CDR3 coding sequence is TGCAGTGCTATCCTGGATACGCAGTATTTT. Translated, it gives CSAILDTQYF.

This clonotype was recorded at least ten times. The chain recombines TRBV27 with TRBJ2-1; 8 bases are shared with TRBD1. Trimming removed 5 bases from V and 3 bases from J; junction bases left unmatched: 9. This CDR3 contains 16 residues. The germline CDR1 and CDR2 sequences are MNHEY and SMNVEV (reference sequence). CDR3 nucleotides: TGTGCCAGCAGTGACAGGGGCAAGGCGCACTACAATGAGCAGTTCTTC. This encodes CASSDRGKAHYNEQFF.

The chain uses TRBV15 and TRBJ2-5; TRBD2 matches at 9 bases. Matching the DNA end better, TRBJ2-1 makes the J call doubtful. The germline V gene has CDR1 LNHNV and CDR2 YYDKDF (reference sequence). The CDR3 runs to 15 residues. The CDR3 coding sequence is TGTGCCACCAGCAGATATAGCGGGAGCGTCAATGAGCAGTTCTTC. As protein: CATSRYSGSVNEQFF.

As regards this clonotype: The junction differs from germline at one of its ends, possibly a read error. The V gene is TRBV3-1, the J gene TRBJ2-1; no firm D call. This CDR3 has 12 amino acids. Germline-derived CDR1 and CDR2 are LGHDT and YNNKEL (reference sequence). This CDR3 reads CASSQDSPEQLF. CDR3 in DNA: TGTGCCAGTAGCCAAGATTCCCCTGAGCAGCTCTTC.

V usage is TRBV7-2 and J usage is TRBJ1-3; D remains unclear. This CDR3 comprises 18 residues. V lost 1 base and J lost 0, with 16 bases in between. Per germline, CDR1 SGHTA and CDR2 FQGNSA. Here the CDR3 reads CASSLDLWTAFSGNTIYF. CDR3 DNA: TGTGCCAGCAGCTTAGATTTGTGGACCGCTTTCTCTGGAAACACCATATATTTT.

The chain combines TRBV6-6 with TRBJ2-3, with a weak D call TRBD2 (7 bases). CDR1 and CDR2 (germline): MNHNY, SVGAGI (reference sequence). This CDR3 is built from 14 residues. V dropped 4 bases and J dropped 6 bases, with 14 bases sitting between them. The CDR3 is CASSSIGGADTQYF. The CDR3 DNA follows: TGTGCCAGCAGTTCTATTGGGGGGGCGGATACGCAGTATTTT.

To note about this clonotype: The junction does not match germline at one end; this may be a read error. The chain links TRBV29-1 to TRBJ2-3; D is perhaps TRBD2 (7 bases). Germline assignment: CDR1 SQVTM and CDR2 ANQGSEA. The CDR3 is 17 residues long. The CDR3 region is CSVAGTKRSGGTDTQYF. CDR3 DNA: TGCAGCGTAGCCGGGACAAAGCGTTCGGGAGGCACGGATACGCAGTATTTT.

This clonotype turned up a few times. The chain employs TRBV15 and TRBJ1-3, with D tentatively TRBD1 (6 bases). CDR1 is LNHNV and CDR2 is YYDKDF in the germline V gene (reference sequence). Trimming stripped 0 bases from V and 4 bases from J, with 10 bases between. The CDR3 runs 15 residues. DNA of the CDR3: TGTGCCACCAGCAGAGATGCAGGGGCCGGAAACACCATATATTTT. Its translation: CATSRDAGAGNTIYF. The full variable domain, its missing parts supplied by reference TRBV15 and TRBJ1-3, is DAMVIQNPRYQVTQFGKPVTLSCSQTLNHNVMYWYQQKSSQAPKLLFHYYDKDFNNEADTPDNFQSRRPNTSFCFLDIRSPGLGDTAMYLCATSRDAGAGNTIYFGEGSWLTVV.

This clonotype has a handful of counts. The gene calls are TRBV29-1 and TRBJ2-7; 8 positions match TRBD2. The V gene end was trimmed by 1 base and the J gene end by 4 bases; junction bases not matched to a gene: 15. CDR1 is SQVTM, CDR2 ANQGSEA, per germline. There are 17 residues in the CDR3. The CDR3 loop is CSVEVGPYREGLYEQYF. The CDR3 nucleotides read TGCAGCGTTGAAGTCGGGCCCTATCGGGAGGGCCTGTACGAGCAGTACTTC.

V usage is TRBV9 and J usage is TRBJ2-7; D is unclear. The V end lost 0 bases, the J end lost 3 bases, and 10 bases lay between the germline ends. In germline, CDR1 is SGDLS, CDR2 YYNGEE. This CDR3 has 14 amino acids. The CDR3 sequence: CASSVGSGGYEQYF. CDR3 coding DNA: TGTGCCAGCAGCGTAGGGTCCGGCGGCTACGAGCAGTACTTC.

V and J are TRBV7-9 and TRBJ1-1; perhaps TRBD1 as D (5 bases). The V gene's germline CDR1 is SEHNR and CDR2 FQNEAQ (reference sequence). Deletions cut 1 base from V and 0 bases from J, with 21 bases between. The length of the CDR3 is 19 residues. CDR3 region: CASSLVGPGMFTMNTEAFF. The CDR3 region has the DNA TGTGCCAGCAGCTTAGTCGGCCCAGGGATGTTTACAATGAACACTGAAGCTTTCTTT.

The gene calls are TRBV5-6 and TRBJ2-6; D remains ambiguous. The CDR3 sequence is 15 residues long. Germline V gives CDR1 SGHDT, CDR2 YYEEEE. The ends were cut back, 1 base at V and 1 base at J, with 6 bases in the middle. The CDR3 loop is CASSLMRSGANVLTF. In nucleotides, the CDR3 is TGTGCCAGCAGCTTGATGCGGTCTGGGGCCAACGTCCTGACTTTC.

Turning to this clonotype: The junction differs from germline at one of its ends, possibly a read error. This chain connects TRBV11-2 to TRBJ1-4, with TRBD1 as a possible D gene (5 bases). CDR1 is SGHAT, CDR2 FQNNGV, per germline. The CDR3 is 14 residues long. The CDR3 is CASSLDRRDEKPFF. The CDR3 DNA sequence: TGTGCCAGCAGCTTAGATCGGAGGGACGAAAAACCGTTTTTT.